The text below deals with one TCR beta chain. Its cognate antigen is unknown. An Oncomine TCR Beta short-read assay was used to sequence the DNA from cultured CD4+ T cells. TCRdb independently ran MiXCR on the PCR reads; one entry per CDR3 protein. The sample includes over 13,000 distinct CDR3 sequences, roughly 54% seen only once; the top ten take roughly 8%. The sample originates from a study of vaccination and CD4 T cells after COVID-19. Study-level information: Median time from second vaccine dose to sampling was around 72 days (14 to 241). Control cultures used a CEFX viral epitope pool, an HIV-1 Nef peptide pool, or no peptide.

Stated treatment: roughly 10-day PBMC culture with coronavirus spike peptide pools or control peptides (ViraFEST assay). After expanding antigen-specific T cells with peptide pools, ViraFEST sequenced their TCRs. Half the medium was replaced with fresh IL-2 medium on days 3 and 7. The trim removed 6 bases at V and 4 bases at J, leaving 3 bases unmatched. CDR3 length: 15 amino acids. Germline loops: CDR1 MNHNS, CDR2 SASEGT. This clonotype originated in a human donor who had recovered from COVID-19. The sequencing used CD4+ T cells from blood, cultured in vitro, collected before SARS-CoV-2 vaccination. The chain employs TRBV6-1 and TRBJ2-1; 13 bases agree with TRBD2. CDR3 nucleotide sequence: TGTGCCAGCAGCGGACTAGCGGGAGCGTACAATGAGCAGTTCTTC. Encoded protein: CASSGLAGAYNEQFF.